This record covers a single T cell receptor (beta chain). This specimen comes from a study of T cells after somatic rescue of genetic block. Sequencing used immunoSEQ multiplex PCR; TCRdb keeps in-frame clones, though not all of them. There are about 88,000 clones in the sample; about 87% occur only once, and 1.5% to 2% lies in the top ten. Trimming removed 5 bases from V and 2 bases from J, with 11 bases in between. Germline assignment: CDR1 MNHEY and CDR2 SMNVEV (reference sequence). CDR3 size: 14 residues. Sequencing was performed on peripheral blood mononuclear cells (PBMCs). V gene TRBV27 combines with J gene TRBJ2-3, with D unresolved. The sequence derives from a woman between 18 and 30 years old. In DNA form, the CDR3 reads TGTGCCAGCAGTCCCCTAATGGTCACAGATACGCAGTATTTT. Residues: CASSPLMVTDTQYF.